This entry describes one TCR beta chain. CDR1 and CDR2 (germline): SQVTM, ANQGSEA. With 7 bases removed from V and 1 base from J, the gap between germline ends came to 10 bases. The CDR3 sequence is 12 residues long. The data were obtained in a study of cytotoxic CD8 clonotypes in ibrutinib-treated CLL. The repertoire was sequenced with immunoSEQ multiplex PCR; TCRdb's copy has only in-frame clones and lacks some. Of 20,000 to 30,000 clones in the sample, 55% to 75% were seen once. The specimen was PBMCs, collected after 12 months of ibrutinib treatment. J is TRBJ1-1 and V is TRBV29-1; D uncertain. The TCR originated in a human donor with chronic lymphocytic leukemia. The CDR3 sequence: CSASYGNTEAFF. The CDR3 coding sequence is TGCAGCGCGTCCTATGGGAACACTGAAGCTTTCTTT.